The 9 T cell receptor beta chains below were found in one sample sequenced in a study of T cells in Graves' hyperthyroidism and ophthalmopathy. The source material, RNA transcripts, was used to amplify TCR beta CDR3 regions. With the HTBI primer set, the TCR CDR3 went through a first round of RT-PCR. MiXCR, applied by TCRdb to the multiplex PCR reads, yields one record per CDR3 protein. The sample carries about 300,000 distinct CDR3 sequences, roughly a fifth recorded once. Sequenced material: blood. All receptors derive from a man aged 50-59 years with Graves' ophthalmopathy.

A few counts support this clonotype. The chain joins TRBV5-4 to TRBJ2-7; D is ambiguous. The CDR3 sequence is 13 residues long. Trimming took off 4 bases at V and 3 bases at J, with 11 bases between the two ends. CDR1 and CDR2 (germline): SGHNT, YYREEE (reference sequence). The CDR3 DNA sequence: TGTGCCAGCAGCGGTTCTTATATCTACGAGCAGTACTTC. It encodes CASSGSYIYEQYF. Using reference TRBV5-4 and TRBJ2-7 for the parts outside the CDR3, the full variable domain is ETGVTQSPTHLIKTRGQQVTLRCSSQSGHNTVSWYQQALGQGPQFIFQYYREEENGRGNFPPRFSGLQFPNYSSELNVNALELDDSALYLCASSGSYIYEQYFGPGTRLTVT.

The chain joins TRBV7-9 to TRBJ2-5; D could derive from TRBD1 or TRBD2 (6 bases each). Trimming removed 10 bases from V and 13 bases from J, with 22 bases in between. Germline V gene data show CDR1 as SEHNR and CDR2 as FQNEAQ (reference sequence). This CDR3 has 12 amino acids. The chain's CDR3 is CATSQQPGGVYF. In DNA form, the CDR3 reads TGTGCCACCTCACAACAACCCGGGGGCGTGTACTTC.

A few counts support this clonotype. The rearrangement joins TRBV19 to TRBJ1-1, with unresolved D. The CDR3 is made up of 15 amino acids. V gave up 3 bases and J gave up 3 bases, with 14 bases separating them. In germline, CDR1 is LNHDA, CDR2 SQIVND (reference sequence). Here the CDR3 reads CASSMVGRRYTEAFF. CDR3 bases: TGTGCCAGTAGTATGGTGGGCAGGAGGTACACTGAAGCTTTCTTT.

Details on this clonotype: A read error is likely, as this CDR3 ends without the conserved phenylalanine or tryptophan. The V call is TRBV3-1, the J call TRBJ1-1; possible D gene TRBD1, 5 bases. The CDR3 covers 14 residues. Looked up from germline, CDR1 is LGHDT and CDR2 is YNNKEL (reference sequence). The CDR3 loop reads CASSQGTGLGGAFL. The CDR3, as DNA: TGTGCTAGCAGCCAAGGGACGGGGCTGGGAGGAGCTTTCCTT.

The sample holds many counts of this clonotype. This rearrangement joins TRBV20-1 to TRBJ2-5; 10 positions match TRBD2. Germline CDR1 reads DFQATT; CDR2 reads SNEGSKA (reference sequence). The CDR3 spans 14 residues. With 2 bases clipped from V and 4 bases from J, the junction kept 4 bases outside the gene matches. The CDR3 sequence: CSARPSGRGETQYF. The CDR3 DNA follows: TGCAGTGCTAGACCTAGCGGGAGAGGAGAGACCCAGTACTTC.

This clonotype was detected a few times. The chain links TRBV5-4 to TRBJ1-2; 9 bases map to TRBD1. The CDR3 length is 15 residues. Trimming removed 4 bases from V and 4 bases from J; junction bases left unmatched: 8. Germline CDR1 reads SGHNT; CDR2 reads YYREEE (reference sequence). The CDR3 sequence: CASSTTGGAGYGYTF. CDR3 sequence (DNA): TGTGCCAGCAGCACCACAGGGGGCGCCGGCTATGGCTACACCTTC. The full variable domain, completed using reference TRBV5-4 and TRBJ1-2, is ETGVTQSPTHLIKTRGQQVTLRCSSQSGHNTVSWYQQALGQGPQFIFQYYREEENGRGNFPPRFSGLQFPNYSSELNVNALELDDSALYLCASSTTGGAGYGYTFGSGTRLTVV.

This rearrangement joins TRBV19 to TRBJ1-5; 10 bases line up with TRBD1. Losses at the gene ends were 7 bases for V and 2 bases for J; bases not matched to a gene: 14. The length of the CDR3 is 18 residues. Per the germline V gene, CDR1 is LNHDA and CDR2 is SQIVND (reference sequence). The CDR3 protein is CASTPNARDRGGNQPQHF. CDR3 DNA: TGTGCCAGTACTCCCAATGCTCGGGACAGGGGCGGCAATCAGCCCCAGCATTTT.

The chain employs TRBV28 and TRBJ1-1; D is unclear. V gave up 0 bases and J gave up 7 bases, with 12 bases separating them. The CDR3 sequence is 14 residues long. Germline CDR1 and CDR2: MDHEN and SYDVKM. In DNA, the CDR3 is TGTGCCAGCAGTTTATGGATCTTGCGGGATGAAGCTTTCTTT. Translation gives CASSLWILRDEAFF.

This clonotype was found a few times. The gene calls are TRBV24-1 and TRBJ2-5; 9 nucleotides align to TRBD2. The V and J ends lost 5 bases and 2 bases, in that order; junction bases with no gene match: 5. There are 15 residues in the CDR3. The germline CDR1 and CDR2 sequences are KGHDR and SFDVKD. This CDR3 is CATSGGGGGQETQYF. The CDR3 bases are TGTGCCACCAGTGGTGGCGGGGGGGGACAAGAGACCCAGTACTTC.